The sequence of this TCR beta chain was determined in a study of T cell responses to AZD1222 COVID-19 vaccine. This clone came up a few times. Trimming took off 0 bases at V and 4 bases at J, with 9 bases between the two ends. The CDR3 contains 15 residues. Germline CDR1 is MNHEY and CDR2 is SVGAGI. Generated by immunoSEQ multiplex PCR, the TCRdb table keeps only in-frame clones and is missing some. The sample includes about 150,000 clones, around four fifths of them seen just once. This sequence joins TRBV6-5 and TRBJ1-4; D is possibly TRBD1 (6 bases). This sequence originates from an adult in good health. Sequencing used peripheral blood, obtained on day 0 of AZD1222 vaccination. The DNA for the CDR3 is TGTGCCAGCAGTTACTCGGGGACAAGTAATGAAAAACTGTTTTTT. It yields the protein CASSYSGTSNEKLFF.